This T cell receptor (beta chain) was observed in a study of identifying expanded T cells in peripheral blood. Healthy donors had no documented immune events, such as infections, while sampled. Study-level results: Technical replicates showed about 1.1 changed clones; roughly two weeks roughly 16; four weeks 19. Clone count variance between roughly 2-week samples rose with total template count.

Assay: immunoSEQ multiplex PCR; the TCRdb copy retains only in-frame clones and omits some. The sample contains roughly 92,000 clones, 88% of which appear only once. As concerns this clone: Antigen: not known.

V was trimmed by 6 bases and J by 1 base, leaving 6 bases between them. This CDR3 has 12 residues. Looked up from germline, CDR1 is LNHDA and CDR2 is SQIVND (reference sequence). The TCR sequence derives from a person aged 18-70 years in good health. The chain uses TRBV19 and TRBJ1-1, with D unresolved. Sequencing was done on a sample of blood. The CDR3 spells CASRWGNTEAFF. CDR3 DNA: TGTGCCAGTAGGTGGGGGAACACTGAAGCTTTCTTT.